These T cell receptor beta chains were read from a single sample in a study of cytomegalovirus exposure and HLA in healthy donors. Generated by immunoSEQ multiplex PCR, the TCRdb table keeps only in-frame clones and is missing some. The data show some 270,000 clones, 80% seen once. Input material: PBMCs. Receptors were obtained from a girl aged 2 to 9 in good health and CMV-seronegative. CDR3s include the opening cysteine and the closing phenylalanine or tryptophan. A D gene is named only where the DNA matches it firmly. Rows give clone size only sometimes, using once, few, many, or a class for an expanded clone.

j_gene,abundance,v_gene,d_gene,CDR3aa,CDR3nt
TRBJ2-3,.,TRBV5-1,.,CASSSVRTDTQYF,TGCGCCAGCAGCTCCGTGAGGACAGATACGCAGTATTTT
TRBJ2-5,.,TRBV27,.,CASSKSWEETQYF,TGTGCCAGCAGCAAGAGTTGGGAGGAGACCCAGTACTTC
TRBJ1-1,.,TRBV29-1,.,CSVGAVNTGGTEAFF,TGCAGCGTTGGCGCTGTGAACACGGGGGGTACTGAAGCTTTCTTT
TRBJ2-3,few,TRBV2,.,CASSEGTTLDDTQYF,TGTGCCAGCAGTGAAGGGACTACTCTCGATGATACGCAGTATTTT
TRBJ2-2,.,TRBV6-1,TRBD2,CASSARLAGGVGELFF,TGTGCCAGCAGTGCCCGACTAGCGGGGGGTGTCGGGGAGCTGTTTTTT
TRBJ1-1,.,TRBV18,TRBD1,CASSQGARTEAFF,TGTGCCAGTTCCCAGGGGGCGCGGACTGAAGCTTTCTTT
TRBJ2-1,.,TRBV5-1,.,CASSFLPYNEQFF,TGCGCCAGCAGCTTCCTCCCCTACAATGAGCAGTTCTTC
TRBJ1-5,.,TRBV30,.,CAWSDTTGNQPQHF,TGTGCCTGGAGTGATACAACAGGGAATCAGCCCCAGCATTTT
TRBJ2-7,.,TRBV6-1,.,CASSEAVSYEQYF,TGTGCCAGCAGTGAAGCCGTCTCCTACGAGCAGTACTTC
TRBJ2-7,.,TRBV30,TRBD1,CAWSPLDRGSYEQYF,TGTGCCTGGAGTCCACTGGACAGGGGATCCTACGAGCAGTACTTC
TRBJ1-4,.,TRBV28,.,CASSLGALNEKLFF,TGTGCCAGCAGTTTAGGGGCTCTGAATGAAAAACTGTTTTTT
TRBJ1-3,.,TRBV19,TRBD1,CASKRGQDRSGNTIYF,TGTGCCAGTAAAAGGGGACAGGACCGCTCTGGAAACACCATATATTTT
TRBJ1-6,.,TRBV6-5,TRBD1,CASTMGQTNSPLHF,TGTGCCAGCACCATGGGACAGACAAATTCACCCCTCCACTTT
TRBJ2-3,.,TRBV28,.,CASMRFFPDTQYF,TGTGCCAGCATGCGGTTTTTCCCAGATACGCAGTATTTT
TRBJ2-7,.,TRBV11-2,.,CASSLAPAASGVWYF,TGTGCCAGCAGCTTAGCCCCAGCGGCGAGCGGCGTATGGTACTTC
TRBJ1-4,.,TRBV5-6,.,CASRQAGTNEKLFF,TGTGCCAGCCGACAGGCCGGAACTAATGAAAAACTGTTTTTT
TRBJ2-3,once,TRBV30,.,CAWSGGGASTDTQYF,TGTGCCTGGAGTGGAGGGGGGGCAAGCACAGATACGCAGTATTTT
TRBJ1-5,.,TRBV15,TRBD1,CATSLGQGNNQPQHF,TGTGCCACCAGCCTTGGACAGGGTAACAATCAGCCCCAGCATTTT
TRBJ1-2,.,TRBV6-5,.,CASSYSTGINYGYTF,TGTGCCAGCAGTTACTCGACGGGGATTAACTATGGCTACACCTTC